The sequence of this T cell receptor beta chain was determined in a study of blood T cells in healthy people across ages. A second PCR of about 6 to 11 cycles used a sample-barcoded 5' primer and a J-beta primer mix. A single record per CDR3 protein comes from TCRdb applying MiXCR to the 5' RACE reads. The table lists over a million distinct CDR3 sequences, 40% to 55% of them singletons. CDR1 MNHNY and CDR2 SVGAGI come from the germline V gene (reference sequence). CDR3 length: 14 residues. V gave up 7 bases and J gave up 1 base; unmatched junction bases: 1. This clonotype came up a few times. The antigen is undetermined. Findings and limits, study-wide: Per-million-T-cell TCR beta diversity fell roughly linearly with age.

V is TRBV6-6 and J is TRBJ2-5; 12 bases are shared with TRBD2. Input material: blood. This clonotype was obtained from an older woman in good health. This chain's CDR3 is CASTLAGGQETQYF. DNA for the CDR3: TGTGCCAGCACACTAGCGGGAGGCCAAGAGACCCAGTACTTC.